The text below deals with one T cell receptor beta chain. Antigen: not known. The data are from a study of shared clonotypes between healthy human individuals. Findings and caveats of the study: Among the subsets, naive ones generally showed larger estimated richness than memory ones.

V was clipped by 7 bases and J by 6 bases, with 16 bases between them. The germline gives CDR1 MNHNS, CDR2 SASEGT. The CDR3 consists of 13 residues. Libraries were prepared by immunoSEQ multiplex PCR; TCRdb keeps only in-frame clonotypes and omits some of them. The repertoire includes over 100,000 clones, 68% of them detected once, and 24% sits in the top ten. The clonotype comes from a woman aged 30 to 39 in good health. The chain uses TRBV6-1 and TRBJ2-7; no clear D. Specimen: memory CD8+ T cells sorted from blood. Subset described: CD45RO+ cells pooled with CCR7-negative TemRA cells. The CDR3 reads CASTVRVQSEQYF. The CDR3 DNA sequence: TGTGCCAGCACCGTCAGAGTTCAAAGCGAGCAGTACTTC.